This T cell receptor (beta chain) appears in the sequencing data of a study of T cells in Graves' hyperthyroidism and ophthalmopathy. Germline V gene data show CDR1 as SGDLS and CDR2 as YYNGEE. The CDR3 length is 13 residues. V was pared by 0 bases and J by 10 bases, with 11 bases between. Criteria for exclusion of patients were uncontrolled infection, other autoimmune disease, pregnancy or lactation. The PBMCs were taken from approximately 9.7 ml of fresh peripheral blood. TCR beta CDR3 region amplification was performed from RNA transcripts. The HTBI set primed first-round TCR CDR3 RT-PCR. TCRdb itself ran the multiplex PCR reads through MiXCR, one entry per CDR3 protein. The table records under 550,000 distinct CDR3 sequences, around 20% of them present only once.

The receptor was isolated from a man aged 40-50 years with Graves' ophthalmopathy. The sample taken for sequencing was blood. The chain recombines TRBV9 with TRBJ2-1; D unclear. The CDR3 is CASSVGASGEQFF. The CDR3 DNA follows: TGTGCCAGCAGCGTAGGGGCATCCGGGGAGCAGTTCTTC.